The rows below give T cell receptor beta chains drawn from one sample of a study of read filtering for tumor transcriptome and immune sequencing. TCRdb ran MiXCR on the reads and lists one entry per CDR3 protein. Of 100,000 to 150,000 distinct CDR3 sequences listed, 10% to 15% are singletons. Input material: a population of CD138-negative cells sorted from bone marrow. The receptor set was obtained from a donor aged 40 or older with multiple myeloma. Each CDR3 is given with its conserved first and last residue. The D gene is left open where the match is weak.

V gene: TRBV5-1
D gene: TRBD2
J gene: TRBJ2-5
CDR3 protein: CASSFTSGRTQETQYF

V gene: TRBV7-2
D gene: TRBD2
J gene: TRBJ2-7
CDR3 protein: CASSSSGTSHLYEQYF

V gene: TRBV4-1
D gene: NA
J gene: TRBJ1-1
CDR3 protein: CASSQEEGRAEAFF

V gene: TRBV10-3
D gene: TRBD1
J gene: TRBJ1-5
CDR3 protein: CAIRSTGQNQPQHF

V gene: TRBV30
D gene: NA
J gene: TRBJ1-5
CDR3 protein: CAWSADRPSNQPQHF

V gene: TRBV29-1
D gene: NA
J gene: TRBJ2-5
CDR3 protein: CSVEGLETQYF

V gene: TRBV12-3/TRBV12-4
D gene: TRBD1
J gene: TRBJ1-1
CDR3 protein: CASTAGGQSFMNTEAFF

V gene: TRBV2
D gene: NA
J gene: TRBJ2-3
CDR3 protein: CASSGRQGGTDTQYF

V gene: TRBV7-2
D gene: TRBD2
J gene: TRBJ2-7
CDR3 protein: CASSFSGRGGEQYF

V gene: TRBV4-1
D gene: NA
J gene: TRBJ2-6
CDR3 protein: CASSQGVGQRDTGANVLTF

V gene: TRBV6-2/TRBV6-3
D gene: TRBD1
J gene: TRBJ1-5
CDR3 protein: CASSYSGTGGVGSNQPQHF

V gene: TRBV5-1
D gene: NA
J gene: TRBJ1-3
CDR3 protein: CASSLEGTVSGNTIYF

V gene: TRBV5-1
D gene: TRBD2
J gene: TRBJ2-1
CDR3 protein: CASSPGDGRGDEQFF

V gene: TRBV6-1
D gene: NA
J gene: TRBJ2-3
CDR3 protein: CASSERRGTGVDTQYF

V gene: TRBV11-1
D gene: NA
J gene: TRBJ2-3
CDR3 protein: CASSRGGAGDTQYF

V gene: TRBV28
D gene: TRBD1
J gene: TRBJ1-1
CDR3 protein: CASRRPGGAGNTEAFF

V gene: TRBV28
D gene: NA
J gene: TRBJ2-7
CDR3 protein: CASSLNQYEQYF

V gene: TRBV5-4
D gene: TRBD2
J gene: TRBJ2-3
CDR3 protein: CASSPGGTSTDTQYF

V gene: TRBV28
D gene: TRBD2
J gene: TRBJ2-3
CDR3 protein: CANAPGRGTDTQYF

V gene: TRBV7-2
D gene: NA
J gene: TRBJ2-7
CDR3 protein: CASSLVRGGYEQYF

V gene: TRBV7-9
D gene: TRBD2
J gene: TRBJ2-3
CDR3 protein: CASSQTGGLAVGTDTQYF

V gene: TRBV7-2
D gene: TRBD2
J gene: TRBJ2-3
CDR3 protein: CASSLVSGSTDTQYF

V gene: TRBV10-3
D gene: TRBD1
J gene: TRBJ2-7
CDR3 protein: CAISESFTGEGYEQYF

V gene: TRBV29-1
D gene: NA
J gene: TRBJ2-1
CDR3 protein: CSVRRQMIDEQLF

V gene: TRBV11-2
D gene: NA
J gene: TRBJ2-3
CDR3 protein: CASSLHPQGPDTQYF

V gene: TRBV3-1
D gene: NA
J gene: TRBJ2-1
CDR3 protein: CASSQEVTSYNEQFF

V gene: TRBV3-1
D gene: NA
J gene: TRBJ2-3
CDR3 protein: CASSRAGVGTDTQYF

V gene: TRBV29-1
D gene: NA
J gene: TRBJ2-3
CDR3 protein: CSVDQDPASGEDF

V gene: TRBV19
D gene: NA
J gene: TRBJ2-5
CDR3 protein: CASSPGLVQYQVTQYF

V gene: TRBV7-3
D gene: NA
J gene: TRBJ2-5
CDR3 protein: CASSPGMEETQYF

V gene: TRBV6-1
D gene: NA
J gene: TRBJ2-5
CDR3 protein: CASKRADQETQYF

V gene: TRBV15
D gene: NA
J gene: TRBJ1-1
CDR3 protein: CATSRDRRGEAFF

V gene: TRBV6-6
D gene: NA
J gene: TRBJ1-1
CDR3 protein: CASNEGREAFF

V gene: TRBV7-9
D gene: TRBD1
J gene: TRBJ2-1
CDR3 protein: CASSQRGPKYNEQFF

V gene: TRBV20-1
D gene: NA
J gene: TRBJ2-2
CDR3 protein: CSARDPGYANTGELFF